This T cell receptor beta chain was observed in a study of beta chain features in type 1 diabetes. The overall study: Cells sorted and examined across all samples totaled over 95 million. Study results and caveats: In the patient group, naive, central memory and Treg TCRB repertoires seemed more alike than in the healthy donor group.

CD45RO/CCR7/CD25/CD127/CD95/CD27 sorting isolated CD4+ naive, central memory, regulatory and stem cell-like memory cells. The authors reverse transcribed all of the isolated RNA, so sequencing captured expressed TCRB transcripts. Assay used: immunoSEQ multiplex PCR; TCRdb lists only in-frame clones, some missing. The repertoire holds around 350,000 clones, with about 12% as singletons. There are 14 residues in the CDR3. CDR1 is SSHAT and CDR2 is FNYEAQ in the germline V gene (reference sequence). On this clone: As yet, its antigen is unknown. The junction and the germline gene differ at one end; a read error may be behind it.

What was sequenced was naive CD4+ T cells from blood. The clonotype comes from a young man in good health. The chain carries TRBV7-7 and TRBJ2-3; TRBD2 matches 8 bases. This CDR3 reads CASSRSGRGDTQYF. CDR3 in DNA: TGTGCTAGCAGCCGGAGCGGGAGAGGAGATACGCAGTATTTT.